The present T cell receptor (beta chain) was sequenced within a study of T cell responses to AZD1222 COVID-19 vaccine. This CDR3 contains 14 residues. Between the trimmed V and J ends, which lost 0 bases and 2 bases, there was a span of 7 bases. CDR1 and CDR2 (germline): SGHAT, FQNNGV. The assay was immunoSEQ multiplex PCR, and TCRdb's table has in-frame clones only and misses some. The table includes 90,000 to 150,000 clones, about 90% detected once. The chain couples TRBV11-2 to TRBJ1-1; TRBD1 might be the D (5 bases). The sequence was collected from an adult in good health. The sequencing here drew on peripheral blood, taken on day 0 of AZD1222 vaccination. The CDR3 loop is CASSLDQGNTEAFF. The CDR3, as DNA: TGTGCCAGCAGCTTAGATCAGGGAAACACTGAAGCTTTCTTT.